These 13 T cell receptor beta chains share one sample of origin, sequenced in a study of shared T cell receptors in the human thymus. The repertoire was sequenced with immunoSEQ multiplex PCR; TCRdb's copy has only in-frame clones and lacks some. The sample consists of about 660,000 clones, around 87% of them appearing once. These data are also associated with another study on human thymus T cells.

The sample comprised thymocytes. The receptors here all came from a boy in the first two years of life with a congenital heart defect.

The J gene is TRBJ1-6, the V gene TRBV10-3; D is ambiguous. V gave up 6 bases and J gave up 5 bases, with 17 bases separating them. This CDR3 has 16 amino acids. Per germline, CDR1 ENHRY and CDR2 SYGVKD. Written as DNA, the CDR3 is TGTGCCATCAGAGAGGACGGACCGGGGAATAATTCACCCCTCCACTTT. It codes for CAIREDGPGNNSPLHF.

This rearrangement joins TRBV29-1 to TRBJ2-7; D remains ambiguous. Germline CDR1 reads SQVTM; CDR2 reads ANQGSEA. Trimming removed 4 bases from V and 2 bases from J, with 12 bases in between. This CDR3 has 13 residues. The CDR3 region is CSVVGNPPYEQYF. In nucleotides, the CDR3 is TGCAGCGTTGTTGGCAACCCACCCTACGAGCAGTACTTC.

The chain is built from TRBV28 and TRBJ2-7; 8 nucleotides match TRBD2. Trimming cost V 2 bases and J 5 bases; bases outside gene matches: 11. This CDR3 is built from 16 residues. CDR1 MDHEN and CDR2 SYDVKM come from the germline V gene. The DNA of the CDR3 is TGTGCCAGCAGTTTACGGTCAAGCGGGAGTCTGGACGAGCAGTACTTC. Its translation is CASSLRSSGSLDEQYF.

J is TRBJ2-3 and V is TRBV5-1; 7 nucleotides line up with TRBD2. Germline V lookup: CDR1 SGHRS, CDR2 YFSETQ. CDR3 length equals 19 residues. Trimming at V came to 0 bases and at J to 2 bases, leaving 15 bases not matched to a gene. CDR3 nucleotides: TGCGCCAGCAGCTTGGTCGGGACTATTAGAGGTGGGGTCACAGATACGCAGTATTTT. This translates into CASSLVGTIRGGVTDTQYF.

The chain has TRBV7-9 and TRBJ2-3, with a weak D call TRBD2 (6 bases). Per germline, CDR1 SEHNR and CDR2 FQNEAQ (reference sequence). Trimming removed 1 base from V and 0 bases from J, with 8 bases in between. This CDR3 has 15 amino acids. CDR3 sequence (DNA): TGTGCCAGCAGCTTAGGGCTAGCGAGCACAGATACGCAGTATTTT. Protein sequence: CASSLGLASTDTQYF.

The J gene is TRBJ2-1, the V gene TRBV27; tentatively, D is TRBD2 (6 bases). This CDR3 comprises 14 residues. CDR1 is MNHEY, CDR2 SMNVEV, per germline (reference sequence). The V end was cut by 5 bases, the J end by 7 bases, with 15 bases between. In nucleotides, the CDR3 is TGTGCCAGCAGTACCCACATAGCGGAAAATGAGCAGTTCTTC. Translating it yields CASSTHIAENEQFF.

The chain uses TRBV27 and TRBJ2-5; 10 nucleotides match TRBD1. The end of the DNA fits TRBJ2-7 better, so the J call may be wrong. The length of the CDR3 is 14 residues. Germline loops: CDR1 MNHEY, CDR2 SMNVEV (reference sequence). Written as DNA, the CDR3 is TGTGCCAGCAGGGACAGGGGGAATTCCTACGAGCAGTACTTC. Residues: CASRDRGNSYEQYF.

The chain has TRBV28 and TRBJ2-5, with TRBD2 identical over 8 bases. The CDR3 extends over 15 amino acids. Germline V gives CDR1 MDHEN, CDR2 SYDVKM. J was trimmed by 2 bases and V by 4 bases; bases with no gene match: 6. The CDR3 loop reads CASSSGGGKQETQYF. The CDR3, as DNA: TGTGCCAGCAGTTCGGGGGGGGGCAAGCAAGAGACCCAGTACTTC. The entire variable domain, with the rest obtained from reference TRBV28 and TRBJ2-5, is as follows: DVKVTQSSRYLVKRTGEKVFLECVQDMDHENMFWYRQDPGLGLRLIYFSYDVKMKEKGDIPEGYSVSREKKERFSLILESASTNQTSMYLCASSSGGGKQETQYFGPGTRLLVL.

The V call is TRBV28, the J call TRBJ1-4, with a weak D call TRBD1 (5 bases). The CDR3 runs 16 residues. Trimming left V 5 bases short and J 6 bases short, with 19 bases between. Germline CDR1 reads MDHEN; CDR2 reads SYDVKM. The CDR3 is CASSNPRAGLDEKLFF. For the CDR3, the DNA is TGTGCCAGCAGTAACCCCCGCGCGGGGCTGGATGAAAAACTGTTTTTT.

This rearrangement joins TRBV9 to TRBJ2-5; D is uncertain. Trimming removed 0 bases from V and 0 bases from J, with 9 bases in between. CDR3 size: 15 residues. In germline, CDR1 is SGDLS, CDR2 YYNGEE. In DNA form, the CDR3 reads TGTGCCAGCAGCGTAGACCTCGGGTACCAAGAGACCCAGTACTTC. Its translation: CASSVDLGYQETQYF.

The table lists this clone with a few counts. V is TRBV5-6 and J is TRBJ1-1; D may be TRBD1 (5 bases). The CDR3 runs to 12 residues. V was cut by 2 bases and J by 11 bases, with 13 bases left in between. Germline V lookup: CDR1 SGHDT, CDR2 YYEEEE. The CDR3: CASSLSQGRAFF. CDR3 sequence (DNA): TGTGCCAGCAGCTTAAGTCAGGGCAGGGCTTTCTTT.

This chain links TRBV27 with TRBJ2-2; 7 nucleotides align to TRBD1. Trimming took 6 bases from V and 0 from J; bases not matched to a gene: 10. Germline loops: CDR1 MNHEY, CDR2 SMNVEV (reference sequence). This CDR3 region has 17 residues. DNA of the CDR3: TGTGCCAGCAGCAAATCCGACAGGGCACCGAACACCGGGGAGCTGTTTTTT. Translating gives CASSKSDRAPNTGELFF.

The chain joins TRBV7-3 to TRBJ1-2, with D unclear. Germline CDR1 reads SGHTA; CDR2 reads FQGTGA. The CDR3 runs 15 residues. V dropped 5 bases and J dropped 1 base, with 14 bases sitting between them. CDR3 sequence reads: CASSPREGRNYGYTF. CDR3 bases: TGTGCCAGCAGCCCTCGAGAGGGCCGTAACTATGGCTACACCTTC. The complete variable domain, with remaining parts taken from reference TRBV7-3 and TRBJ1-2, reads GAGVSQTPSNKVTEKGKYVELRCDPISGHTALYWYRQSLGQGPEFLIYFQGTGAADDSGLPNDRFFAVRPEGSVSTLKIQRTERGDSAVYLCASSPREGRNYGYTFGSGTRLTVV.